The T cell receptor beta chain described here comes from a study of CD8 T cells in Susac syndrome. As for the study in general: When blood was collected, patients with Susac syndrome were therapy-naive, were taking corticosteroids, or were receiving intravenous immunoglobulin alone.

The RNA, about 0.5 to 1 ug, was put through reverse transcription using random hexamers. An immunoSEQ multiplex PCR generated amplified TCR beta CDR3 products spanning 54 Vbeta and 13 Jbeta. TCRdb passed the immunoSEQ multiplex PCR reads through MiXCR, listing each CDR3 protein once. The sample has roughly 200,000 distinct CDR3 sequences; around nine tenths are singletons. CDR1 SGHRS and CDR2 YFSETQ come from the germline V gene. Trimming cost V 3 bases and J 10 bases, with 17 bases left between them. The CDR3 sequence is 15 residues long. Sequencing of TCR beta was performed on blood CD8+ T cells and on blood CD4+ T cells.

The sample comprised CD4+ T cells from PBMCs. The rearrangement links TRBV5-1 to TRBJ1-6, with D maybe TRBD1 (6 bases). This clonotype was sampled from a human donor with Susac syndrome. The CDR3 protein is CASSSYGTQASPLHF. For the CDR3, the DNA is TGCGCCAGCAGCTCCTATGGGACACAAGCCTCACCCCTCCACTTT.